This TCR beta chain was sequenced during a study of shared clonotypes between healthy human individuals. Whole-study results and caveats: Non-shared clonotypes were found to have lower generation probabilities than the clonotypes that were shared by all four of the sorted-subset donors.

The germline V gene encodes CDR1 GTSNPN and CDR2 SVGIG (reference sequence). The CDR3 length is 14 residues. Regarding this clone: What it binds is not known.

The repertoire was sequenced with immunoSEQ multiplex PCR; TCRdb's copy has only in-frame clones and lacks some. Of about 2.4 million clones in the sample, approximately 92% are singletons; the top ten hold over 0.12%. Caucasian adults living in Nashville, Tennessee, provided all samples. CD4+ cells were split into CD45RA+ naive and CD45RA-negative memory subsets. Sequenced input: naive CD4+ T cells sorted from blood. The subset here: CD45RA+ positively selected. This sequence was found in a man younger than 30 in good health. The chain has TRBV30 and TRBJ2-5, with 12 bases identical to TRBD2. Near its end, the DNA agrees better with TRBJ2-7, so the J call may be wrong. The CDR3, as DNA: TGTGCCTGGAGGCCTAGCGGGGGGGCCTACGAGCAGTACTTC. Protein product: CAWRPSGGAYEQYF.